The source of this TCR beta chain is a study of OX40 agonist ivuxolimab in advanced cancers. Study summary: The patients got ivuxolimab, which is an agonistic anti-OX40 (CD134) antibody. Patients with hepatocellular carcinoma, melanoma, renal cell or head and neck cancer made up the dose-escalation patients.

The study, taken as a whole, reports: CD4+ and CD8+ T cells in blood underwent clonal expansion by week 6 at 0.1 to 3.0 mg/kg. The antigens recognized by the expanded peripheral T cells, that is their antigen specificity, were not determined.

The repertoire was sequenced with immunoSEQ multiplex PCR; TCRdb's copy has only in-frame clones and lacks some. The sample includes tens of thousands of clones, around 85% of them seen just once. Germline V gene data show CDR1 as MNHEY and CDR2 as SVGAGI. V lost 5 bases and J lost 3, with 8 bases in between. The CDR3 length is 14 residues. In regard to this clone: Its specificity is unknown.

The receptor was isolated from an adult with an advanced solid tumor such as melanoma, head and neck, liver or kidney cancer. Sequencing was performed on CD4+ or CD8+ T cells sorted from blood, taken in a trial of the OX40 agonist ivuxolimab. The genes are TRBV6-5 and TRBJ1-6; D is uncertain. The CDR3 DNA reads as TGTGCCAGCAGTGCGGCCAACTATAATTCACCCCTCCACTTT. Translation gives CASSAANYNSPLHF.